This is a list of T cell receptor beta chains from one sample in a study of post-analysis software for immune sequencing data. TCRdb reprocessed the PCR reads via MiXCR and lists one record per CDR3 protein. Of about 810,000 distinct CDR3 sequences listed, roughly 50% were seen once; the top ten hold roughly 4.4%. Sequencing input: blood. Receptors originate from a girl between 5 and 17 years old with multiple sclerosis. The CDR3 runs from the conserved cysteine through the conserved F or W. A D gene is named only where the DNA matches it firmly. The listing skips clone size in some rows; elsewhere it reads once, few, many or a size class.

D,J,size,V,DNA,CDR3
NA,TRBJ1-5,NA,TRBV29-1,TGCAGCGTACGGACGGGGGTTCATCAGCCCCAGCATTTT,CSVRTGVHQPQHF
TRBD2,TRBJ2-3,few,TRBV5-1,TGTGCCAGCAGCCCTGGGACTAGCGGACCCACAGATACGCAGTATTTT,CASSPGTSGPTDTQYF
NA,TRBJ2-7,NA,TRBV25-1,TGTGCCAGCAGTACCCGAGGTACCGGGACCCTATACGAGCAGTACTTC,CASSTRGTGTLYEQYF
TRBD2,TRBJ2-3,few,TRBV2,TGTGCCAGCAGTGGGAACAGCGGGAGGGGTACAGATACGCAGTATTTT,CASSGNSGRGTDTQYF
TRBD1,TRBJ2-1,NA,TRBV12-3/TRBV12-4,TGTGCCAGCAGTTCCGGACAGGGCCATGAGCAGTTCTTC,CASSSGQGHEQFF
TRBD2,TRBJ2-5,NA,TRBV20-1,TGCAGTGCTAGACCGGCTAGCGGGAGGGCCCCTAGGTGGTACAAGCAGTACTTC,CSARPASGRAPRWYKQYF
NA,TRBJ2-1,NA,TRBV7-2,TGTGCCAGCAGCTTTGTGGTGAGCGCGTACAATGAGCAGTTCTTC,CASSFVVSAYNEQFF
NA,TRBJ2-2,few,TRBV7-2,TGTGCCAGCAGCTTCCCTGACAAAGCCGCCGGGGAGCTGTTTTTT,CASSFPDKAAGELFF
TRBD2,TRBJ2-5,few,TRBV7-3,TGTGCCAGCAGCTCTAGCGGGAGTGAGACCCAGTACTTC,CASSSSGSETQYF
NA,TRBJ2-6,few,TRBV12-3/TRBV12-4,TGTGCCAGCAGTTTAGATCCAGGGGCTGGGGCCAACGTCCTGACTTTC,CASSLDPGAGANVLTF
TRBD1,TRBJ1-4,NA,TRBV20-1,TGCAGTGCTAGAGACGGACAGGGCGGTGAAAAACTGTTTTTT,CSARDGQGGEKLFF
TRBD2,TRBJ2-5,NA,TRBV12-5,TGTGCTAGTGGTCCCTCCGCGGGGGGGGAAGAGACCCAGTACTTC,CASGPSAGGEETQYF
TRBD1,TRBJ2-5,NA,TRBV4-1,TGCGCCAGCAGCCAGGCAGGGGGCGTGAACCAAGAGACCCAGTACTTC,CASSQAGGVNQETQYF